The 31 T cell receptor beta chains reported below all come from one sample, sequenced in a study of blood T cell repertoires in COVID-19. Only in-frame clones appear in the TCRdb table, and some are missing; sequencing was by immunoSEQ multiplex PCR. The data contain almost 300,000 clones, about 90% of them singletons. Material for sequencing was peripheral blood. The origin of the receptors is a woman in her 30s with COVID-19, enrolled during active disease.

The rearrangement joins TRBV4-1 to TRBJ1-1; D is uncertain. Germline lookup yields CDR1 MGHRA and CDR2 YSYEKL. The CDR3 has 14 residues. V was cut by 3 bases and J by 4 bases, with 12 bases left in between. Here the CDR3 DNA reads TGCGCCAGCAGCCATCTCACAGAAGGCACTGAAGCTTTCTTT. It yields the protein CASSHLTEGTEAFF.

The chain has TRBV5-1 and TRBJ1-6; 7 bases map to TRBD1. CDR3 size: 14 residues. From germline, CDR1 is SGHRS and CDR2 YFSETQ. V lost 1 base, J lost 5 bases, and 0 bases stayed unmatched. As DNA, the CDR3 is TGCGCCAGCAGCTTGCAGGGGGATAATTCACCCCTCCACTTT. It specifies CASSLQGDNSPLHF. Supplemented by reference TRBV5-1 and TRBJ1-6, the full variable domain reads KAGVTQTPRYLIKTRGQQVTLSCSPISGHRSVSWYQQTPGQGLQFLFEYFSETQRNKGNFPGRFSGRQFSNSRSEMNVSTLELGDSALYLCASSLQGDNSPLHFGNGTRLTVT.

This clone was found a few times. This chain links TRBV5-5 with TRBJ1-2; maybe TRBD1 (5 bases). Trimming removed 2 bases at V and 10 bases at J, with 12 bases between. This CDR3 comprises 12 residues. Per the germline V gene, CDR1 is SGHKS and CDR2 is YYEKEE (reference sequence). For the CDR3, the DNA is TGTGCCAGCAGCTTCCGGGACTTGGACTACACCTTC. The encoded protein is CASSFRDLDYTF.

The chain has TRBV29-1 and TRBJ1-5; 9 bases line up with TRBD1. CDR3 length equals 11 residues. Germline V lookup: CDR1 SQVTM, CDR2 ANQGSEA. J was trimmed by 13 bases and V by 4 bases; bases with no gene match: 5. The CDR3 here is CSVGDRGVQHF. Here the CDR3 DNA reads TGCAGCGTTGGAGACAGGGGGGTGCAGCATTTT.

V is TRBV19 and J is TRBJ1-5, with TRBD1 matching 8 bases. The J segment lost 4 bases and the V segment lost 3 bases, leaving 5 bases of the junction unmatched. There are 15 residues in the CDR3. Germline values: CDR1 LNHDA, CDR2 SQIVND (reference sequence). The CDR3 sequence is CASSIAGGVNQPQHF. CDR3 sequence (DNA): TGTGCCAGTAGTATCGCAGGGGGCGTTAATCAGCCCCAGCATTTT.

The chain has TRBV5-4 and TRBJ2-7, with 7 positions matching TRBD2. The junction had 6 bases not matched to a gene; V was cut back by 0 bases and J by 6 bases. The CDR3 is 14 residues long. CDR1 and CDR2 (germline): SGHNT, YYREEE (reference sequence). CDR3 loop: CASSLEAGNSEQYF. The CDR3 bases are TGTGCCAGCAGCTTGGAAGCGGGGAACTCCGAGCAGTACTTC.

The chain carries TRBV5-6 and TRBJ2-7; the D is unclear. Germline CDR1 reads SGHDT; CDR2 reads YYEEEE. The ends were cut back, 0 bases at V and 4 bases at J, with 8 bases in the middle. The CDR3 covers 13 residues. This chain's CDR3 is CASSLAGSYEQYF. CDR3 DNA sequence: TGTGCCAGCAGCTTGGCCGGGTCTTACGAGCAGTACTTC.

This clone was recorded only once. The CDR3, as DNA: TGTGCCATCAGTGGGCCTAAACGACAGGGTTTCTACGAGCAGTACTTC. It specifies CAISGPKRQGFYEQYF. The rearrangement links TRBV10-3 to TRBJ2-7; the match to TRBD1 covers 7 bases. The CDR3 totals 16 residues. V lost 4 bases and J lost 3; bases outside the gene matches: 12. Germline V lookup: CDR1 ENHRY, CDR2 SYGVKD.

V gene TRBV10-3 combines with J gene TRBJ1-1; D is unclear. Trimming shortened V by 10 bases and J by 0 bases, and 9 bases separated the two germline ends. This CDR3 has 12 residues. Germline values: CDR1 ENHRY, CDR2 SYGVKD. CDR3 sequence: CATTSLNTEAFF. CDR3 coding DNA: TGTGCCACAACAAGTTTGAACACTGAAGCTTTCTTT.

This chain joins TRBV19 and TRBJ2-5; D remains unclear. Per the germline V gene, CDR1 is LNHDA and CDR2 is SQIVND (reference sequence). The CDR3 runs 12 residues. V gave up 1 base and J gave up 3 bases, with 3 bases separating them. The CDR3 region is CASSIGEETQYF. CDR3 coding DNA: TGTGCCAGTAGTATAGGAGAAGAGACCCAGTACTTC.

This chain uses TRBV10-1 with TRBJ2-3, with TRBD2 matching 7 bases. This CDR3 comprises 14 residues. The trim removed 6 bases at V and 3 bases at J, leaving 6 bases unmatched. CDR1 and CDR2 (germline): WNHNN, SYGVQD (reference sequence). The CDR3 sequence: CASSRAGNTDTQYF. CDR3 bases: TGCGCCAGCAGCAGAGCGGGGAATACAGATACGCAGTATTTT.

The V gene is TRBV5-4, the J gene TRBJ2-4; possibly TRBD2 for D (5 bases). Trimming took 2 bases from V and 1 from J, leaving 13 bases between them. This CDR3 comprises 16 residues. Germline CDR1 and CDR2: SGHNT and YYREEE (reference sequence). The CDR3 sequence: CASSFGILGAKNIQYF. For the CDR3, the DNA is TGTGCCAGCAGCTTCGGGATCCTAGGGGCCAAAAACATTCAGTACTTC.

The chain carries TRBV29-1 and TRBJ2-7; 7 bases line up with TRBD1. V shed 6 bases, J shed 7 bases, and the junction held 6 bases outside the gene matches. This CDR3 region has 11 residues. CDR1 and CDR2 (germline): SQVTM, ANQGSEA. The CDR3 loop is CSVLQGNEQYF. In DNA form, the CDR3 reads TGCAGCGTGTTACAGGGGAATGAGCAGTACTTC.

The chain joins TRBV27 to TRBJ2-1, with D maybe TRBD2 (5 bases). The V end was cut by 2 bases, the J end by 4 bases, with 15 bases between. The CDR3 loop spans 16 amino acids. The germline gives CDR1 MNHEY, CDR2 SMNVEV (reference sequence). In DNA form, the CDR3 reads TGTGCCAGCAGTTTAGGGAGTGGCGGGCCTTACAATGAGCAGTTCTTC. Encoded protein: CASSLGSGGPYNEQFF.

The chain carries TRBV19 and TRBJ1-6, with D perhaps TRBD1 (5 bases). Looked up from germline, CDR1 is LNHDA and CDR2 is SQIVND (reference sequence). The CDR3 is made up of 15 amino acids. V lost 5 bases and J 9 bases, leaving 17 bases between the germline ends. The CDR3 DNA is TGTGCCAGTAGTTCCACTCAGGGCCCAAGTTCACCCCTCCACTTT. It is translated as CASSSTQGPSSPLHF. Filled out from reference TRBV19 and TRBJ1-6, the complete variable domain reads DGGITQSPKYLFRKEGQNVTLSCEQNLNHDAMYWYRQDPGQGLRLIYYSQIVNDFQKGDIAEGYSVSREKKESFPLTVTSAQKNPTAFYLCASSSTQGPSSPLHFGNGTRLTVT.

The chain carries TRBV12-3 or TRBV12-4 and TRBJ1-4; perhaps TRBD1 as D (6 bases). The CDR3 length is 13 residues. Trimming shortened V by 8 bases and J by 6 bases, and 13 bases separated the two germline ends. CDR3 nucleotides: TGTGCCAGCCACTCCGGGGGGCATGAAAAACTGTTTTTT. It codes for CASHSGGHEKLFF.

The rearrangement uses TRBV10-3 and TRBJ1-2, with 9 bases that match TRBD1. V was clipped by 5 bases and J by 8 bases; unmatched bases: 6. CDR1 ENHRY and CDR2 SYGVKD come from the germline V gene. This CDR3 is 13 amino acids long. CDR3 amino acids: CAISSTGGVGYTF. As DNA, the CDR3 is TGTGCCATCAGTAGCACAGGGGGCGTGGGCTACACCTTC.

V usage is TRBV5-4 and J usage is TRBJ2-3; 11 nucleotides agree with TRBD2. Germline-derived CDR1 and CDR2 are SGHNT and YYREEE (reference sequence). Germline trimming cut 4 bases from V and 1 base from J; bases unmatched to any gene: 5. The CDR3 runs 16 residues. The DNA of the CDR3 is TGTGCCAGCAGCAGAATAGCGGGGGGGCGCACAGATACGCAGTATTTT. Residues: CASSRIAGGRTDTQYF.

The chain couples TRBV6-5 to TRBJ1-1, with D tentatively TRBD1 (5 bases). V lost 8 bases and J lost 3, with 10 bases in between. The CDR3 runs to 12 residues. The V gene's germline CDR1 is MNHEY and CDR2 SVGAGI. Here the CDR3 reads CASGAIHTEAFF. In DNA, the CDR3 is TGTGCCAGCGGGGCCATCCACACTGAAGCTTTCTTT.

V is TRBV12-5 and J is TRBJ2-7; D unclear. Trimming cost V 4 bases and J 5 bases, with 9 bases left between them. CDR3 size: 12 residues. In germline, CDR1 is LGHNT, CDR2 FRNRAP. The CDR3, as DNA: TGTGCTAGTGGTTCCTATTTGGACGAGCAGTACTTC. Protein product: CASGSYLDEQYF.

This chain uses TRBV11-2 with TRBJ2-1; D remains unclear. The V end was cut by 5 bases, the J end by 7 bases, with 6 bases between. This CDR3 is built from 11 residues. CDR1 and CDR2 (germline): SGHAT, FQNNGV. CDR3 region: CASSPMNEQFF. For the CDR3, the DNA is TGTGCCAGCAGCCCAATGAATGAGCAGTTCTTC. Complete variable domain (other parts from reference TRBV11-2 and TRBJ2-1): EAGVAQSPRYKIIEKRQSVAFWCNPISGHATLYWYQQILGQGPKLLIQFQNNGVVDDSQLPKDRFSAERLKGVDSTLKIQPAKLEDSAVYLCASSPMNEQFFGPGTRLTVL.

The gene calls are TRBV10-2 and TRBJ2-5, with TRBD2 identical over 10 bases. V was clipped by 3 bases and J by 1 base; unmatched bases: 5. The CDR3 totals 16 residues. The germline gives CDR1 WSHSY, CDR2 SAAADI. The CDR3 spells CASSEFSGGPQETQYF. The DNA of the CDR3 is TGCGCCAGCAGTGAATTTAGCGGGGGGCCCCAAGAGACCCAGTACTTC.

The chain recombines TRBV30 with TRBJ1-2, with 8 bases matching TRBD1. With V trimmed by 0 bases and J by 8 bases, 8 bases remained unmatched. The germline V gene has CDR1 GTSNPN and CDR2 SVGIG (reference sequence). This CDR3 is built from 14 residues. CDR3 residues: CAWSVRGQAWGYTF. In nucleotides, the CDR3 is TGTGCCTGGAGTGTACGGGGACAGGCTTGGGGCTACACCTTC.

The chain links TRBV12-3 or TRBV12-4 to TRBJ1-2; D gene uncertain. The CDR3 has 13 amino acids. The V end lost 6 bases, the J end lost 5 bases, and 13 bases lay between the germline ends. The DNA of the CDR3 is TGTGCCAGCAGGCCTGAACAGTTATATGGCTACACCTTC. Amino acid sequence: CASRPEQLYGYTF.

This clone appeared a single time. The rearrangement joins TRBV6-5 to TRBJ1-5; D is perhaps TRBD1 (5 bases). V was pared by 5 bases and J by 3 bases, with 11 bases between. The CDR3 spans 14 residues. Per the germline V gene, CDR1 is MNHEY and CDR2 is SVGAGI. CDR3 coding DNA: TGTGCCAGCAGTCCGGGACTGGACAATCAGCCCCAGCATTTT. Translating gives CASSPGLDNQPQHF.

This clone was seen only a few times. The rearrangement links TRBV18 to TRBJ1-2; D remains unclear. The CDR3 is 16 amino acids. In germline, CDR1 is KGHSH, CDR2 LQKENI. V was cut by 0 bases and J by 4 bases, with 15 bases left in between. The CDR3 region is CASSPPLWSNSYGYTF. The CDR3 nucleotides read TGTGCCAGCTCACCACCATTGTGGTCCAATAGCTATGGCTACACCTTC.

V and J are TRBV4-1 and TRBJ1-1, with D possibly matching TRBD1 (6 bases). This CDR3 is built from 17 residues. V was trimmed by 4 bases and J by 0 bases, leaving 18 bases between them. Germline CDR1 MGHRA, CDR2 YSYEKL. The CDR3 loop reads CASSPYRPRGMNTEAFF. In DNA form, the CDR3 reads TGCGCCAGCAGCCCCTACCGGCCGAGGGGGATGAACACTGAAGCTTTCTTT.

The CDR3 DNA reads TGTGCCAGCAGCCAAGATCAATCACCGACAGGGGGCAAGAATTCACCCCTCCACTTT. It yields the protein CASSQDQSPTGGKNSPLHF. This chain joins TRBV3-1 (or the pseudogene TRBV3-2) and TRBJ1-6, with 10 bases aligning to TRBD1. Trimming cost V 0 bases and J 7 bases; bases outside gene matches: 12. Germline V lookup: CDR1 LGHDT, CDR2 YNNKEL (reference sequence). The CDR3 length is 19 residues.

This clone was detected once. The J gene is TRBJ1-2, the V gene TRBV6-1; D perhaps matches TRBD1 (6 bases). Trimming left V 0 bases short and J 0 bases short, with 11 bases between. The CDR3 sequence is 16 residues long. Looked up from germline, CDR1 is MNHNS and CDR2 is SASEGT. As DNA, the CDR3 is TGTGCCAGCAGTGAAGCATGGGACATAGCTAACTATGGCTACACCTTC. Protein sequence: CASSEAWDIANYGYTF.

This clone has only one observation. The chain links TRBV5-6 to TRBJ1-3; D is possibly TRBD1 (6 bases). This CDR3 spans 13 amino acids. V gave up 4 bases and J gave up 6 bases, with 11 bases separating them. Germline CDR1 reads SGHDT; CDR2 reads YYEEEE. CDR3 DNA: TGTGCCAGCAGCCGACCAGGGGCAAACACCATATATTTT. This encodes CASSRPGANTIYF. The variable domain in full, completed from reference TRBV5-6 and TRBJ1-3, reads DAGVTQSPTHLIKTRGQQVTLRCSPKSGHDTVSWYQQALGQGPQFIFQYYEEEERQRGNFPDRFSGHQFPNYSSELNVNALLLGDSALYLCASSRPGANTIYFGEGSWLTVV.

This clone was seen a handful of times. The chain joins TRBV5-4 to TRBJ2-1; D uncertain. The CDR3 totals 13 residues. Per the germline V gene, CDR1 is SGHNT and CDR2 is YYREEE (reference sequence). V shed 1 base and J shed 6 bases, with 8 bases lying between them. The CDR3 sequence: CASSLPPGNEQFF. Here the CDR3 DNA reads TGTGCCAGCAGCTTGCCGCCAGGCAATGAGCAGTTCTTC.